Given below is one T cell receptor (beta chain) in context. Being one base from a much bigger clone, this may be a read error. The entry originates in a study of T cells in Graves' hyperthyroidism and ophthalmopathy. The germline CDR1 and CDR2 sequences are SGHAT and FQDESV (reference sequence). This CDR3 comprises 13 residues. Regions amplified from RNA transcripts were the TCR beta CDR3 regions. The TCR CDR3 was amplified in a first-round RT-PCR using the HTBI primer set. TCRdb re-derived calls from the multiplex PCR reads in MiXCR, one entry per CDR3 protein. The table lists 600,000 or so distinct CDR3 sequences, 35% to 55% of them singletons, with 8% to 8.5% in the top ten.

Sequenced material: peripheral blood or thyroid tissue (not recorded which). The receptor's source is a woman in her late teens or twenties with Graves' hyperthyroidism. V usage is TRBV11-1 and J usage is TRBJ2-2, with TRBD2 as a possible D gene (6 bases). DNA of the CDR3: TGTGCCAGTAACTTAGCGGTGGTCGGGGAGCCGTTTTTT. This sequence encodes CASNLAVVGEPFF. Full variable domain (outside the CDR3, taken from reference TRBV11-1 and TRBJ2-2): EAEVAQSPRYKITEKSQAVAFWCDPISGHATLYWYRQILGQGPELLVQFQDESVVDDSQLPKDRFSAERLKGVDSTLKIQPAELGDSAMYLCASNLAVVGEPFFGEGSRLTVL.